Below, one T cell receptor beta chain is given with its context. Its antigen is currently unknown. The same CDR3 can be traced to other DNA sequences in this sample. The CDR3 length is 13 residues. V was trimmed by 1 base and J by 4 bases, leaving 5 bases between them. Germline V gene sequence: CDR1 SGHTA, CDR2 FQGNSA. The data stem from a study of shared clonotypes between healthy human individuals. Study-wide points: For naive CD4 cells, around 5% of clonotypes were shared across a handful of donors. Naive subsets generally had larger estimated richness than memory subsets.

Each subset's genomic DNA was shared equally among a number of immunoSEQ plates. Clones were sequenced by immunoSEQ multiplex PCR, and TCRdb holds only the in-frame ones, with some missing. The top ten clones hold over 1.5% of a sample with roughly 2.1 million clones, approximately 94% of them seen once. Terminally differentiated effector memory CD45RA+ cells were left out of the naive CD8 fraction, which was CD45RO-negative and positively selected for CCR7. The clonotype comes from a man aged 18 to 29 in good health. Some clones in this sample may be carry-over from other donors' samples. Sequencing was done on a sample of naive CD8+ T cells from PBMCs. This chain connects TRBV7-2 to TRBJ2-1; no clear D gene. The CDR3 DNA sequence: TGTGCCAGCAGCTTAGGTTGGTACAATGAGCAGTTCTTC. This sequence encodes CASSLGWYNEQFF.